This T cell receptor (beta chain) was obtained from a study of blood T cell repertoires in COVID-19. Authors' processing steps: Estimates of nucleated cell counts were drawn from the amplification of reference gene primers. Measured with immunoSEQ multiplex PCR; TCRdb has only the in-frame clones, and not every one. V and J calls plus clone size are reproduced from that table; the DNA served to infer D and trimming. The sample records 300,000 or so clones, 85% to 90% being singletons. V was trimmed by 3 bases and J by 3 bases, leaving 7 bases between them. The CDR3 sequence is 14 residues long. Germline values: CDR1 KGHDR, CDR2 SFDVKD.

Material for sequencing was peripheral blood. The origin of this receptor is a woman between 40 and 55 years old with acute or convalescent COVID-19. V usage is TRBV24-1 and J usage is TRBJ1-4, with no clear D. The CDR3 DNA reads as TGTGCCACCAGTGATCCCCGGGCTAATGAAAAACTGTTTTTT. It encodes CATSDPRANEKLFF.